This TCR beta chain derives from a study of T cells in women clearing cervical HPV infection. Across the whole study: Control women cleared a single incident HPV16 infection within 12 months.

Produced via immunoSEQ multiplex PCR; TCRdb's table is partial and in-frame only. Its table records 30,000 to 35,000 clones. The V and J ends lost 2 bases and 4 bases respectively, with 11 bases between them. This CDR3 contains 15 residues. CDR1 and CDR2 (germline): SGHTA, FQGTGA. A note on this clone: The read ends 3 residues early relative to the CDR3; the germline J gene fills the gap.

The sample taken for sequencing was blood buffy coat. This chain links TRBV7-3 with TRBJ1-4, with a weak D call TRBD1 (6 bases). The clonotype was recovered from a woman aged 18 to 75 with a cervical HPV16 infection that either progressed to CIN3+ or cleared (not recorded which). CDR3 DNA, as far as it was read: TGTGCCAGCAGCTTAGGGGGGGGCGGTAATGAAAAA. Translation: CASSLGGGGNEK. The full CDR3 is CASSLGGGGNEKLFF.